Included here is one T cell receptor beta chain sequence, with context. Sequenced by immunoSEQ multiplex PCR; TCRdb stores in-frame clones only, minus some. The data contain over 70,000 clones, 85% to 95% of them singletons. Germline CDR1 and CDR2: KGHSH and LQKENI. CDR3 size: 13 residues. With 2 bases removed from V and 3 bases from J, the gap between germline ends came to 8 bases. This entry belongs to a study of T cell changes during pregnancy in multiple sclerosis. This receptor was obtained from a female donor in good health, enrolled as a control in a pregnancy study. The sample was peripheral blood, taken in the first trimester of pregnancy. The rearrangement joins TRBV18 to TRBJ2-7, with D uncertain. This CDR3 is CASSPGPGYEQYF. The CDR3 coding sequence is TGTGCCAGCTCACCAGGGCCAGGCTACGAGCAGTACTTC.